Presented here are 18 T cell receptor beta chains from one specimen sequenced in a study of response to subunit inactivated influenza vaccine. TCRdb recomputed calls from the RT-PCR reads with MiXCR, one row per CDR3 protein. This sample carries more than 450,000 distinct CDR3 sequences, roughly 12% of them seen once, and the ten largest clones take roughly 9.6%. The sample was also reused in another study, on T cells expressing NK-cell markers. That report notes: Synthesis of TCR beta cDNA relied on 5'RACE template switching carrying UMIs.

The sequencing used PBMCs from blood, collected on the day of vaccination. The source of these receptors is a man aged 50 or older who received an inactivated influenza vaccine.

The gene calls are TRBV28 and TRBJ2-1; D not resolved. Germline CDR1 MDHEN, CDR2 SYDVKM. With 4 bases removed from V and 10 bases from J, the gap between germline ends came to 14 bases. The CDR3 has 13 amino acids. For the CDR3, the DNA is TGTGCCAGCAGTTGGTCTAGGCATCGAGAGCAGTTCTTC. This codes for CASSWSRHREQFF.

V usage is TRBV7-9 and J usage is TRBJ2-3, with unresolved D. CDR3 length: 14 amino acids. V was pared by 1 base and J by 6 bases, with 11 bases between. The germline gives CDR1 SEHNR, CDR2 FQNEAQ (reference sequence). The CDR3: CASSLGHSVDTQYF. The CDR3 DNA is TGTGCCAGCAGCTTAGGCCACTCGGTGGATACGCAGTATTTT. The full variable domain, rest sourced from reference TRBV7-9 and TRBJ2-3, is DTGVSQNPRHKITKRGQNVTFRCDPISEHNRLYWYRQTLGQGPEFLTYFQNEAQLEKSRLLSDRFSAERPKGSFSTLEIQRTEQGDSAMYLCASSLGHSVDTQYFGPGTRLTVL.

About this clonotype: Possible read error: a much larger clone is one base away. This chain links TRBV12-3 or TRBV12-4 with TRBJ2-1; 11 bases map to TRBD2. This CDR3 has 16 residues. With 0 bases clipped from V and 9 bases from J, the junction kept 7 bases outside the gene matches. CDR3 region: CASSLASGGAMSEQFF. DNA for the CDR3: TGTGCCAGCAGTTTAGCTAGCGGGGGGGCCATGAGTGAGCAGTTCTTC.

This clonotype was seen many times. The chain combines TRBV5-1 with TRBJ2-7; D is uncertain. The CDR3 spans 15 residues. Trimming took off 0 bases at V and 4 bases at J, with 14 bases between the two ends. Germline V gene lookup returns CDR1 SGHRS and CDR2 YFSETQ. CDR3 bases: TGCGCCAGCAGCTTGGATGTTGGAATCCTTTACGAGCAGTACTTC. It is translated as CASSLDVGILYEQYF.

This clonotype was seen at least ten times. The chain combines TRBV6-1 with TRBJ2-2, with 14 nucleotides matching TRBD2. Germline CDR1 reads MNHNS; CDR2 reads SASEGT. This CDR3 has 19 amino acids. V shed 7 bases and J 4 bases; nucleotides not matched to a gene: 14. DNA for the CDR3: TGTGCCAGCAAAAAGGGCCAACCGGGACTAGCGGGAGTCACCGGGGAGCTGTTTTTT. Protein: CASKKGQPGLAGVTGELFF.

The rearrangement joins TRBV24-1 to TRBJ2-5; 7 bases fit TRBD1. With 4 bases clipped from V and 5 bases from J, the junction kept 9 bases outside the gene matches. In germline, CDR1 is KGHDR, CDR2 SFDVKD. CDR3 length: 15 residues. The CDR3, as DNA: TGTGCCACCAGTGACCCCTTAGGGGGCACGGAGACCCAGTACTTC. Its translation: CATSDPLGGTETQYF.

This clonotype appeared a few times. CDR3 nucleotides: TGTGCCAGCAGCCGGACTAGCGCAGACACCGGGGAGCTGTTTTTT. This sequence encodes CASSRTSADTGELFF. V usage is TRBV7-3 and J usage is TRBJ2-2; 9 bases map to TRBD2. The CDR3 is 15 amino acids. Trimming at V came to 5 bases and at J to 3 bases, leaving 4 bases not matched to a gene. Germline values: CDR1 SGHTA, CDR2 FQGTGA.

There are many counts of this clonotype. V gene TRBV7-9 combines with J gene TRBJ2-5; 13 bases match TRBD2. V lost 6 bases, J lost 3 bases, and 7 bases stayed unmatched. There are 16 residues in the CDR3. Germline CDR1 reads SEHNR; CDR2 reads FQNEAQ (reference sequence). This CDR3 is CASRQGLAGYEETQYF. Written as DNA, the CDR3 is TGTGCCAGCAGGCAGGGACTAGCGGGATACGAAGAGACCCAGTACTTC.

The V call is TRBV7-2, the J call TRBJ2-7; 10 bases are a match to TRBD2. Trimming at V came to 0 bases and at J to 6 bases, leaving 14 bases not matched to a gene. Germline values: CDR1 SGHTA, CDR2 FQGNSA. The CDR3 is 18 amino acids. CDR3 sequence reads: CASSLAFPSGRRESEQYF. CDR3 DNA: TGTGCCAGCAGCTTAGCATTTCCTAGCGGGAGAAGGGAGTCCGAGCAGTACTTC.

The sample holds a few counts of this clonotype. The chain joins TRBV11-2 to TRBJ2-1; 7 bases fit TRBD2. CDR3 length: 14 amino acids. CDR1 and CDR2 from the germline V gene are SGHAT and FQNNGV. With V trimmed by 3 bases and J by 7 bases, 6 bases remained unmatched. CDR3 region: CASSLSGAANEQFF. The CDR3 DNA sequence: TGTGCCAGCAGCTTGAGCGGGGCTGCGAATGAGCAGTTCTTC.

This clonotype was observed a few times. The CDR3 end shows no conserved phenylalanine or tryptophan, and so a read error is likely. The limits of the CDR3 on the DNA are not certain, so only TCRdb's listed CDR3 is given. This sequence joins TRBV7-2 and TRBJ2-7. Ends included, the CDR3 has 13 residues. CDR1 and CDR2 (germline): SGHTA, FQGNSA. The CDR3 loop reads CASSLGPEQSLSL.

The chain carries TRBV6-1 and TRBJ2-7; D is unclear. V shed 3 bases and J shed 2 bases, with 11 bases lying between them. CDR3 length: 14 amino acids. Germline-derived CDR1 and CDR2 are MNHNS and SASEGT. CDR3 DNA: TGTGCCAGCAGTGACTTCCCGAAAGCCTACGAGCAGTACTTC. This gives the protein CASSDFPKAYEQYF.

This clonotype was counted a few times. This sequence joins TRBV15 and TRBJ2-1, with 11 bases lining up with TRBD2. The length of the CDR3 is 17 residues. Trimming at V came to 3 bases and at J to 1 base, leaving 5 bases not matched to a gene. The germline CDR1 and CDR2 sequences are LNHNV and YYDKDF (reference sequence). The CDR3 DNA reads TGTGCCACCAGCAGTTATCTAGCGGGGGGATCCTACAATGAGCAGTTCTTC. Amino acids: CATSSYLAGGSYNEQFF. Full variable domain (missing parts from reference TRBV15 and TRBJ2-1): DAMVIQNPRYQVTQFGKPVTLSCSQTLNHNVMYWYQQKSSQAPKLLFHYYDKDFNNEADTPDNFQSRRPNTSFCFLDIRSPGLGDTAMYLCATSSYLAGGSYNEQFFGPGTRLTVL.

The chain recombines TRBV29-1 with TRBJ2-2; 9 positions match TRBD1. V lost 7 bases and J lost 0; bases outside the gene matches: 3. Germline V gene lookup returns CDR1 SQVTM and CDR2 ANQGSEA. The CDR3 length is 14 residues. This CDR3 is CSAYRGPNTGELFF. CDR3 bases: TGCAGCGCCTACAGGGGGCCGAACACCGGGGAGCTGTTTTTT.

This rearrangement joins TRBV4-3 to TRBJ2-5; D is uncertain. The V and J ends lost 0 bases and 1 base respectively, with 6 bases between them. The CDR3 consists of 14 residues. CDR1 is LGHNA and CDR2 is YSLEER in the germline V gene. CDR3 in DNA: TGCGCCAGCAGCCAAGATCACATCCAAGAGACCCAGTACTTC. This translates into CASSQDHIQETQYF.

This clonotype was observed a few times. This chain uses TRBV19 with TRBJ2-1; D unclear. CDR3 length equals 14 residues. Germline CDR1 LNHDA, CDR2 SQIVND (reference sequence). V was trimmed by 5 bases and J by 4 bases, leaving 12 bases between them. The CDR3 DNA reads as TGTGCCAGTAGTCGGGCCTCCCTATACAATGAGCAGTTCTTC. Translation: CASSRASLYNEQFF.

In this sample, this clonotype turned up once. V gene TRBV7-6 combines with J gene TRBJ2-1; D may correspond to TRBD1 or TRBD2 (5 bases each). Trimming left V 5 bases short and J 6 bases short, with 17 bases between. Germline V lookup: CDR1 SGHVS, CDR2 FNYEAQ. The CDR3 is 15 residues long. For the CDR3, the DNA is TGTGCCAGCAGCCCCGGGGCAGCAGTCGGCAATGAGCAGTTCTTC. Protein product: CASSPGAAVGNEQFF.

The rearrangement joins TRBV12-3 or TRBV12-4 to TRBJ2-5; D is tentatively TRBD1 or TRBD2 (5 bases each). The CDR3 loop spans 16 amino acids. With 5 bases removed from V and 2 bases from J, the gap between germline ends came to 18 bases. The CDR3 DNA sequence: TGTGCCAGCAGTACGTACCGGGGACCGCATCAAGAGACCCAGTACTTC. Amino acids: CASSTYRGPHQETQYF.